This T cell receptor (beta chain) was profiled in a study of T cells in localized non-small cell lung cancer (dated by TCRdb to about 2020). Describing the broader study: T cell repertoires of fewer than 250 early-stage NSCLC patients were analyzed, with tumors being compared against uninvolved tumor-adjacent lungs. All 240 or so NSCLC patients in the cohort were treatment-naive and had localized lung tumors that were resected. A mean age of around 66 years was recorded for the NSCLC patients, of whom more than 120 were male and over 100 were female. Broad study findings and their caveats: Higher T cell density in blood was associated with longer overall survival, whereas higher clonality in adjacent lung was associated with shorter survival. Because the study design was exploratory, TCR variables were selected using unadjusted p-values without false-discovery rate correction. Uninvolved tumor-adjacent lung showed the highest T cell clonality, higher than tumor, which suggests more focused antigenic responses in the uninvolved tumor-adjacent lung. Of the top 100 tumor clones, a median of roughly 60 were detected in paired uninvolved adjacent lung; roughly 29 were also among that lung's top 100. Multi-region tumor sequencing was not performed, so intratumor heterogeneity could not be excluded.

According to the germline V gene, CDR1 reads MNHGY and CDR2 reads SAAAGT. V loses 2 bases of germline sequence and J loses 3 bases, and the interval between the two ends is 8 bases. Its CDR3 holds 13 amino acids, cysteine through phenylalanine. Only the CDR3 portion is preserved as DNA: 39 bases, with reading frame beginning at the first base. For this clone: Its specific antigen is unknown. No much larger clone exists at a distance of one base, and base qualities are not known.

Uninvolved adjacent lung was sampled at least 2 cm away from the tumor margin, and two independent pathologists confirmed that the tissue had no atypia. At diagnosis, tumor, uninvolved tumor-adjacent lung and peripheral blood were collected and then preserved as a mix of FFPE and fresh-frozen material. The immunoSEQ Assay was used to sequence TCR beta CDR3 regions from DNA. Per the original workflow: T cell density was computed as TCR beta template counts normalized to usable DNA estimated by amplifying housekeeping genes. Richness was estimated with the preseqR package, extrapolating to 400,000 templates for PBMC samples and 120,000 templates for tissue samples. Clonality was defined as one minus Pielou's evenness. To identify tissue-enriched TCRs, differential abundance testing was run on productive amino-acid clonotypes with a minimum total count of 5 and an alpha of 0.1. Repertoire overlap between compartments was quantified with the Jaccard Index and Morisita Overlap Index. GLIPH clustered TCR beta CDR3s with public tetramer-defined viral CDR3s; viral motifs required at least three viral sequences plus V-gene enrichment. Drawn from immuneACCESS, this table holds only the in-frame rearrangements with V and J called that TCRdb kept. Clones are partly lost; checked studies trace under half to an unresolved V gene and leave the rest unexplained. V, J and clone size are those of that table, while D and trimming were read from the DNA. This sample has approximately 1,500 clones in its table, and approximately 24% of those were observed once. About 8.3% of the sample lies in the top ten.

The material was normal lung tissue next to the tumor, obtained before any cancer treatment. The TCR comes from a woman aged 40 to 75 with stage I lung adenocarcinoma. The sequence joins TRBV6-8 to TRBJ2-7; a confident D gene designation cannot be given. CDR3 reads: CASSYKPGYEQYF. The DNA is TGTGCCAGCAGTTACAAGCCGGGCTACGAGCAGTACTTC.